Included here is one T cell receptor (beta chain) sequence, with context. Its specificity is unknown. The data derive from a study of OX40 agonist ivuxolimab in advanced cancers. The wider study: The dose-escalation group included hepatocellular carcinoma, melanoma, renal cell carcinoma and head and neck cancer. Prior therapy, whether anti-PD-1, anti-PD-L1 or anti-CTLA-4, was allowed, and roughly 40% had some. Study findings and constraints: Fewer expanded clones were found on average in CD4+ than in CD8+ T cells.

Some clones are missing from TCRdb's copy, which holds only in-frame ones; the method was immunoSEQ multiplex PCR. The data show 20,000 to 25,000 clones, around 89% seen once. Trimming pared 2 bases from V and 5 bases from J, leaving 11 bases between. The CDR3 totals 14 residues. The germline gives CDR1 SGHVS, CDR2 FQNEAQ. The receptor was derived from an adult with an advanced solid tumor such as melanoma, head and neck, liver or kidney cancer. The specimen comprised CD4+ or CD8+ T cells sorted from blood, sampled in a trial of the OX40 agonist ivuxolimab. The chain recombines TRBV7-8 with TRBJ2-3, with D perhaps TRBD1 (7 bases). CDR3 nucleotide sequence: TGTGCCAGCAGCTTACAGGGGGGTGTAGATACGCAGTATTTT. Protein product: CASSLQGGVDTQYF.